These 8 T cell receptor beta chains were all obtained from the same sample, sequenced in a study of shared clonotypes between healthy human individuals. Only in-frame clones appear in the TCRdb table, and some are missing; sequencing was by immunoSEQ multiplex PCR. Of 1,400,000 or so clones in the sample, approximately 98.5% are singletons; the top ten hold about 0.4%. The material sequenced was naive CD4+ T cells sorted from blood. Subset noted: CD45RA+ positively selected. The receptor set was obtained from a man aged 30 to 45 in good health.

The J gene is TRBJ2-5, the V gene TRBV11-2, with 12 bases aligning to TRBD2. The J segment lost 5 bases and the V segment lost 4 bases, leaving 5 bases of the junction unmatched. The CDR3 extends over 15 amino acids. The germline V gene encodes CDR1 SGHAT and CDR2 FQNNGV. Here the CDR3 reads CASSSTSGRSETQYF. The CDR3 coding sequence is TGTGCCAGCAGCTCAACTAGCGGGAGGTCGGAGACCCAGTACTTC.

This clone occurred once. V and J are TRBV5-6 and TRBJ2-7; TRBD1 aligns across 7 bases. Looked up from germline, CDR1 is SGHDT and CDR2 is YYEEEE. Trimming took 0 bases from V and 3 from J; bases not matched to a gene: 9. The CDR3 totals 16 residues. CDR3 protein: CASSLDSRDSRYEQYF. The CDR3 DNA sequence: TGTGCCAGCAGCTTGGACTCCCGGGACAGCCGCTACGAGCAGTACTTC.

This chain joins TRBV7-2 and TRBJ2-5; D is unclear. The CDR3 loop spans 13 amino acids. The ends were cut back, 4 bases at V and 2 bases at J, with 8 bases in the middle. CDR1 is SGHTA and CDR2 is FQGNSA in the germline V gene. The CDR3 DNA reads TGTGCCAGCAGCTCACAATTGCAAGAGACCCAGTACTTC. This encodes CASSSQLQETQYF.

The rearrangement links TRBV1 to TRBJ2-2; the table names TRBD2, a call not compared with the DNA. TRBV1 is an annotated pseudogene. The CDR3 covers 16 residues. The CDR3 bases are TGCACCAGCAGCCACCGACTAGCGGGAGACACCGGGGAGCTGTTTTTT. Its translation: CTSSHRLAGDTGELFF.

V is TRBV4-2 and J is TRBJ1-1; 9 nucleotides agree with TRBD1. Germline V gene data show CDR1 as LGHNA and CDR2 as YNFKEQ. The CDR3 runs 15 residues. The trim removed 8 bases at V and 2 bases at J, leaving 9 bases unmatched. CDR3 amino acids: CASLLGTGLNTEAFF. DNA of the CDR3: TGTGCCAGCCTCCTCGGGACAGGGCTAAACACTGAAGCTTTCTTT.

V is TRBV7-8 and J is TRBJ1-1; no reliable D call. Germline CDR1 SGHVS, CDR2 FQNEAQ. Trimming shortened V by 1 base and J by 2 bases, and 5 bases separated the two germline ends. CDR3 size: 13 residues. The DNA for the CDR3 is TGTGCCAGCAGCTTAGGGGCTAACACTGAAGCTTTCTTT. Translating gives CASSLGANTEAFF. Complete variable domain (other parts from reference TRBV7-8 and TRBJ1-1): GAGVSQSPRYKVAKRGQDVALRCDPISGHVSLFWYQQALGQGPEFLTYFQNEAQLDKSGLPSDRFFAERPEGSVSTLKIQRTQQEDSAVYLCASSLGANTEAFFGQGTRLTVV.

The V and J genes are TRBV5-5 and TRBJ1-4; D is perhaps TRBD1 (5 bases). V was shortened by 4 bases and J by 11 bases, with 24 bases between the two germline ends. The length of the CDR3 is 16 residues. Germline values: CDR1 SGHKS, CDR2 YYEKEE (reference sequence). CDR3 sequence reads: CASSPGLSGPSGKLFF. The CDR3 DNA reads as TGTGCCAGCAGCCCAGGTCTATCGGGACCTAGCGGGAAACTGTTTTTT.

This chain uses TRBV28 with TRBJ2-1, with 16 bases aligning to TRBD2. The CDR3 is made up of 17 amino acids. Germline CDR1 and CDR2: MDHEN and SYDVKM. J lost 8 bases, V lost 3 bases, and 7 bases had no gene match. The CDR3 DNA sequence: TGTGCCAGCAGTTTTATTGCGGGACTAGCGGGAGGGCATGAGCAGTTCTTC. Its translation: CASSFIAGLAGGHEQFF.